The clone carrying this T cell receptor (beta chain) was picked up a small number of times. Its antigen is still unknown. The entry originates in a study of shared clonotypes between healthy human individuals. Deep-level running was used for the assay. The assay was immunoSEQ multiplex PCR, and TCRdb's table has in-frame clones only and misses some. This table has about 980,000 clones, 70% to 85% appearing once. Study-level findings and limits: Rarefaction gave evidence that sorted-subset sequencing remained incomplete despite large depth. The generation probabilities recorded for non-shared clonotypes fell below those of clonotypes shared by all four donors.

Germline V lookup: CDR1 DFQATT, CDR2 SNEGSKA (reference sequence). The CDR3 consists of 11 residues. With 6 bases clipped from V and 12 bases from J, the junction kept 8 bases outside the gene matches. This receptor was taken from a man younger than 35 in good health. Sequencing used memory CD4+ T cells sorted from blood. This sample's subset: CD45RA-negative fraction. This chain links TRBV20-1 with TRBJ2-1, with TRBD1 matching over 7 bases. The CDR3 region is CSAEQGKGQFF. DNA for the CDR3: TGCAGTGCAGAACAGGGGAAGGGGCAGTTCTTC.